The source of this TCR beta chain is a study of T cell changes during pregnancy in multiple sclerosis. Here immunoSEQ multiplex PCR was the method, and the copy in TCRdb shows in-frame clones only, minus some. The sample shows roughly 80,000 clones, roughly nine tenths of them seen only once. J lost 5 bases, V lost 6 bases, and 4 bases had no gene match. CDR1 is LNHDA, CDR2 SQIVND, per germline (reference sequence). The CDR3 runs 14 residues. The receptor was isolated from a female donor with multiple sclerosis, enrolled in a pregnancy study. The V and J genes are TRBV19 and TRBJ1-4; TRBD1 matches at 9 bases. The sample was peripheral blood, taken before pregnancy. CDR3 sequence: CASRTTGGNEKLFF. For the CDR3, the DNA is TGTGCCAGTAGAACGACAGGGGGAAATGAAAAACTGTTTTTT. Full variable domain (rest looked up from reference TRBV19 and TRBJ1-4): DGGITQSPKYLFRKEGQNVTLSCEQNLNHDAMYWYRQDPGQGLRLIYYSQIVNDFQKGDIAEGYSVSREKKESFPLTVTSAQKNPTAFYLCASRTTGGNEKLFFGSGTQLSVL.